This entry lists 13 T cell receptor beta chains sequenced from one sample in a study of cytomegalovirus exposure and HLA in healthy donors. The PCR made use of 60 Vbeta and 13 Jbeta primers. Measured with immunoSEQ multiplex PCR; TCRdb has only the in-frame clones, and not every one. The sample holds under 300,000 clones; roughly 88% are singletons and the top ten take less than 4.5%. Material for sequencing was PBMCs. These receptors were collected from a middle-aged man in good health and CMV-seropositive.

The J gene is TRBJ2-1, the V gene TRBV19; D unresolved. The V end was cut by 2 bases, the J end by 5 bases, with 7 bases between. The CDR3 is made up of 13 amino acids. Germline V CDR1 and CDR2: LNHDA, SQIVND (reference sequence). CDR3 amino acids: CASSINRHNEQFF. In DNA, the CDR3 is TGTGCCAGTAGTATAAACAGACACAATGAGCAGTTCTTC. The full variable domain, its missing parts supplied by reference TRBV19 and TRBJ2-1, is DGGITQSPKYLFRKEGQNVTLSCEQNLNHDAMYWYRQDPGQGLRLIYYSQIVNDFQKGDIAEGYSVSREKKESFPLTVTSAQKNPTAFYLCASSINRHNEQFFGPGTRLTVL.

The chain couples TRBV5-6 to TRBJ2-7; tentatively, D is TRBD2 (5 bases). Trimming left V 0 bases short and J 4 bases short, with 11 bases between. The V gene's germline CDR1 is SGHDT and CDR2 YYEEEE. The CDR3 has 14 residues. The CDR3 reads CASSLAPSTYEQYF. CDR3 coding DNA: TGTGCCAGCAGCTTGGCTCCTAGCACTTACGAGCAGTACTTC. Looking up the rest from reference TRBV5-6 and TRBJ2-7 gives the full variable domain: DAGVTQSPTHLIKTRGQQVTLRCSPKSGHDTVSWYQQALGQGPQFIFQYYEEEERQRGNFPDRFSGHQFPNYSSELNVNALLLGDSALYLCASSLAPSTYEQYFGPGTRLTVT.

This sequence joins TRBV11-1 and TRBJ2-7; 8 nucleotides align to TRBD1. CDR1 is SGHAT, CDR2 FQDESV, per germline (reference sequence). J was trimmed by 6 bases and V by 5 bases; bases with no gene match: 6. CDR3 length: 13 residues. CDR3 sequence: CASSGQGQPEQYF. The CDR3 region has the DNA TGTGCCAGCAGCGGACAGGGACAGCCCGAGCAGTACTTC.

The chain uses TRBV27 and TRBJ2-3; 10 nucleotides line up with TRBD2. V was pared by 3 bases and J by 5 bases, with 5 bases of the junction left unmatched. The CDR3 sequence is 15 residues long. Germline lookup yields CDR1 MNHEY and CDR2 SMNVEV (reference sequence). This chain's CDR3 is CASSFGSGRGDTQYF. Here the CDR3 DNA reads TGTGCCAGCAGTTTCGGAAGCGGGAGGGGAGATACGCAGTATTTT.

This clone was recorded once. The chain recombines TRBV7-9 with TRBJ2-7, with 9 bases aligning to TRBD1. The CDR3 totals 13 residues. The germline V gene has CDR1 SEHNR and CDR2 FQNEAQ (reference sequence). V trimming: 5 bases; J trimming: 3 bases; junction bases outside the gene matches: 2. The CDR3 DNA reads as TGTGCCAGCAGCGTGGGACAGGGCTACGAGCAGTACTTC. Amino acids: CASSVGQGYEQYF. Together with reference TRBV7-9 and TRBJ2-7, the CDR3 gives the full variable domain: DTGVSQNPRHKITKRGQNVTFRCDPISEHNRLYWYRQTLGQGPEFLTYFQNEAQLEKSRLLSDRFSAERPKGSFSTLEIQRTEQGDSAMYLCASSVGQGYEQYFGPGTRLTVT.

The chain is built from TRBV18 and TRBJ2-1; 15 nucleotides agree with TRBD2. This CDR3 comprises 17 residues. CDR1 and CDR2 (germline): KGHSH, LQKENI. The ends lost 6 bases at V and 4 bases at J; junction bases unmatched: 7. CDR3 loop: CASSLRTSGRVYNEQFF. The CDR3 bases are TGTGCCAGCTCCCTAAGGACTAGCGGGAGGGTATACAATGAGCAGTTCTTC.

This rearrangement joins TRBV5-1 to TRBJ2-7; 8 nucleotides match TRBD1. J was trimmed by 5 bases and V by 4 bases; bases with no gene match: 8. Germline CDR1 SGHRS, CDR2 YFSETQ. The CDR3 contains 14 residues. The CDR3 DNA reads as TGCGCCAGCAGCCCGCCGGACAGGGTACACGAGCAGTACTTC. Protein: CASSPPDRVHEQYF.

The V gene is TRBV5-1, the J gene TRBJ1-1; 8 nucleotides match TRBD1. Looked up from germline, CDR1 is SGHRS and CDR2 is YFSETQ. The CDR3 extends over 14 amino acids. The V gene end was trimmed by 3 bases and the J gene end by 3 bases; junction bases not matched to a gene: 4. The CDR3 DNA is TGCGCCAGCAGCTGGACAGGGTGGGACACTGAAGCTTTCTTT. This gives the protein CASSWTGWDTEAFF.

The CDR3 DNA reads as TGTGCCAGCAGCCGCGCGGGACTAGCGGACTACACCAGCTCCTACGAGCAGTACTTC. This gives the protein CASSRAGLADYTSSYEQYF. The chain links TRBV4-2 to TRBJ2-7, with 11 nucleotides matching TRBD2. CDR1 is LGHNA and CDR2 is YNFKEQ in the germline V gene. The CDR3 loop spans 19 amino acids. V shed 4 bases, J shed 0 bases, and the junction held 14 bases outside the gene matches.

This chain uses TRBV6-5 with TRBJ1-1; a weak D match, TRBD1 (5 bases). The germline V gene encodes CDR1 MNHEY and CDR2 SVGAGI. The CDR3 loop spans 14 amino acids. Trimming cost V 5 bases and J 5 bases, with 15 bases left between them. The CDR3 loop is CASSEWGEVTEAFF. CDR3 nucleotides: TGTGCCAGCAGTGAATGGGGGGAAGTAACTGAAGCTTTCTTT.

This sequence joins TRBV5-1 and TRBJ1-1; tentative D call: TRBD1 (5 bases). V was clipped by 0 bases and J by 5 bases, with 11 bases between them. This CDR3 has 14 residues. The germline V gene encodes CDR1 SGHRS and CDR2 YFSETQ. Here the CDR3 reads CASSLEFRVTEAFF. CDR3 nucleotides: TGCGCCAGCAGCTTGGAGTTCAGGGTAACTGAAGCTTTCTTT.

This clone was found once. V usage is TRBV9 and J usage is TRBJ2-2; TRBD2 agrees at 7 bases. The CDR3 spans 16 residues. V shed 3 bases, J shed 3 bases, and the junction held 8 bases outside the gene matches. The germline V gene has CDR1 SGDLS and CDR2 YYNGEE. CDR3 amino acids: CASSGRTSVDTGELFF. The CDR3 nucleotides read TGTGCCAGCAGCGGTCGGACTAGTGTAGACACCGGGGAGCTGTTTTTT.

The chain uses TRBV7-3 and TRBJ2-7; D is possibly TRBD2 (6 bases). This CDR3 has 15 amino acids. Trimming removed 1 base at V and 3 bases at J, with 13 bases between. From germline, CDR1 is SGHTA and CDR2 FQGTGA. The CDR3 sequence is CASSLRAGRDYEQYF. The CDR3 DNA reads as TGTGCCAGCAGCTTAAGGGCGGGACGAGACTACGAGCAGTACTTC. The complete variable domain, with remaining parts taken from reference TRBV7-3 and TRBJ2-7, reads GAGVSQTPSNKVTEKGKYVELRCDPISGHTALYWYRQSLGQGPEFLIYFQGTGAADDSGLPNDRFFAVRPEGSVSTLKIQRTERGDSAVYLCASSLRAGRDYEQYFGPGTRLTVT.